The source of this TCR beta chain is a study of blood T cell repertoires in COVID-19. V trimming: 2 bases; J trimming: 3 bases; junction bases outside the gene matches: 8. Germline V gene sequence: CDR1 SGHAT, CDR2 FQNNGV. The CDR3 is 16 amino acids. Here immunoSEQ multiplex PCR was the method, and the copy in TCRdb shows in-frame clones only, minus some. The sample includes approximately 210,000 clones, approximately 84% seen only once; the top ten take approximately 8%. The sequence was collected from a woman between 50 and 59 years old with active or convalescent COVID-19. The chain joins TRBV11-2 to TRBJ2-5; TRBD1 aligns across 8 bases. The material sequenced was peripheral blood. The CDR3 nucleotides read TGTGCCAGCAGCTTACGGGGACAGGTACAAGAAGAGACCCAGTACTTC. Residues: CASSLRGQVQEETQYF.